In its sample, the clone carrying this T cell receptor beta chain was seen a few times. No antigen is known for it. The entry originates in a study of molecular identifiers for immune sequencing clone quantification. Overall study results and limits: Clonotypes surpassing 20 RNA copies contained over 99% of effector molecules, versus under 1% in naive cells. Identical TCR molecules can share a barcode, and this sharing could underestimate highly expanded clone sizes.

Libraries from naive CD8 cells were generated from roughly 18,000 to 920,000 sorted cells (with 10%, 30% or 50% RNA). Naive CD8 T cells, phenotype CD8+CD4-CCR7+CD45RA+, were sorted. The V and J ends lost 2 bases and 7 bases, in that order; junction bases with no gene match: 11. Germline CDR1 reads MGHRA; CDR2 reads YSYEKL. There are 16 residues in the CDR3. Via MiXCR, TCRdb re-called the PCR reads, giving one row per CDR3 protein. The sample comprises approximately 500,000 distinct CDR3 sequences, around 23% of which are singletons, and under 0.8% rests with the top ten. The TCR sequence derives from a human donor in good health. Some libraries in this study had Jurkat cell RNA spiked in. Specimen: naive CD8+ T cells from blood, with Jurkat cell RNA spiked in. Described subset: FACS-sorted CD8+CD4-CCR7+CD45RA+ naive T cells. The chain carries TRBV4-1 and TRBJ2-1; 7 nucleotides match TRBD1. CDR3 DNA: TGCGCCAGCAGCCAAACAGGACAGGACTTTAAGAATGAGCAGTTCTTC. Its protein is CASSQTGQDFKNEQFF.